The following is a TCR beta chain sequence with its context. This sample was taken from a study of blood T cell repertoires in COVID-19. Study overall: Spain, Italy and the United States supplied samples that represented acute and convalescent COVID-19. Sources were T cells, B-cell-depleted T cells, or PBMCs; the material itself was cDNA or gDNA.

The V end lost 4 bases, the J end lost 1 base, and 10 bases lay between the germline ends. The CDR3 loop spans 13 amino acids. CDR1 and CDR2 (germline): SQVTM, ANQGSEA. During active infection, Seattle patients enrolled and were then monitored through disease. Per the study methods: Quantification of nucleated cells was approximated via reference gene primer amplification. Sequencing was performed with immunoSEQ multiplex PCR; in TCRdb, only in-frame clones are kept and a portion is missing. For V, J and clone size, that table is used; D and trimming come from the DNA. The sample has 450,000 or so clones, 85% to 90% seen once.

The sequence derives from a young man with COVID-19, enrolled during active disease. This rearrangement joins TRBV29-1 to TRBJ1-2; D unclear. Sequences were obtained from peripheral blood. This chain's CDR3 is CSVGGRFNYGYTF. The CDR3 DNA reads as TGCAGCGTTGGAGGGAGATTTAACTATGGCTACACCTTC. Using reference TRBV29-1 and TRBJ1-2 for the parts outside the CDR3, the full variable domain is SAVISQKPSRDICQRGTSLTIQCQVDSQVTMMFWYRQQPGQSLTLIATANQGSEATYESGFVIDKFPISRPNLTFSTLTVSNMSPEDSSIYLCSVGGRFNYGYTFGSGTRLTVV.